This T cell receptor beta chain was observed in a study of blood T cell repertoires in COVID-19. Study overall: Samples of COVID-19 (acute and convalescent) were obtained from the United States, Italy and Spain. T cells, B-cell-depleted T cells, or PBMCs provided the cDNA or gDNA that served as material.

Original analysis: Reference gene primer amplification in the assay estimated nucleated cell counts. The repertoire was sequenced with immunoSEQ multiplex PCR; TCRdb's copy has only in-frame clones and lacks some. V and J calls and clone size are given by that table; D and trimming were obtained from the DNA. The table records some 370,000 clones, 90% of them present only once. CDR1 MNHNS and CDR2 SASEGT come from the germline V gene. The CDR3 runs 16 residues. Trimming shortened V by 3 bases and J by 3 bases, and 18 bases separated the two germline ends. The chain carries TRBV6-1 and TRBJ2-7; possibly TRBD1 for D (6 bases). The sample taken for sequencing was peripheral blood. The receptor's source is a man between 18 and 29 years old with active or convalescent COVID-19. The chain's CDR3 is CASSDPQGPLYYEQYF. The CDR3 DNA sequence: TGTGCCAGCAGTGACCCACAGGGACCCCTCTACTACGAGCAGTACTTC.